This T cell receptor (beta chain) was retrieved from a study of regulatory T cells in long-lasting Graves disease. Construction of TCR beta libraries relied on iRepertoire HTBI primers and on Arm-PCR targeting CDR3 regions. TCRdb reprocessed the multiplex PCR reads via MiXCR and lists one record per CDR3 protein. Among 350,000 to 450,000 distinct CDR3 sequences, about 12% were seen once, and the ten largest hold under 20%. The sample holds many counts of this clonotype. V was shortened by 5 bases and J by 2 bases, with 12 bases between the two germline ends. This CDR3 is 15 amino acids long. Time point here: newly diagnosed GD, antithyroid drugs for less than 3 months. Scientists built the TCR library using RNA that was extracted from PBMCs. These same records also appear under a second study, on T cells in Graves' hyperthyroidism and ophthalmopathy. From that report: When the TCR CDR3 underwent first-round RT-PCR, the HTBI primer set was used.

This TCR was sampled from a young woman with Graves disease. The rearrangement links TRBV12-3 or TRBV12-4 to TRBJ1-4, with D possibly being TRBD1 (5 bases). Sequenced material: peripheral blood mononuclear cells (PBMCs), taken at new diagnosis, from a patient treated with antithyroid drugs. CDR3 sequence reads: CASSPQAGTNEKLFF. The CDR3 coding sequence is TGTGCCAGCAGTCCCCAGGCAGGGACTAATGAAAAACTGTTTTTT.